Shown below are 8 T cell receptor beta chains from a single sample sequenced in a study of blood T cell repertoires in COVID-19. Assay used: immunoSEQ multiplex PCR; TCRdb lists only in-frame clones, some missing. The table shows about 35,000 clones, with about nine tenths occurring only once. The sample consisted of peripheral blood. The receptors were sampled from a man aged 45-65 years with active COVID-19.

J is TRBJ1-1 and V is TRBV5-6, with D unclear. This CDR3 is built from 14 residues. With 0 bases removed from V and 3 bases from J, the gap between germline ends came to 9 bases. CDR1 and CDR2 (germline): SGHDT, YYEEEE. The CDR3 region is CASSLAGRDTEAFF. In DNA form, the CDR3 reads TGTGCCAGCAGCTTGGCCGGGAGGGACACTGAAGCTTTCTTT.

The chain joins TRBV6-5 to TRBJ1-3; 9 bases map to TRBD1. The CDR3 is 14 amino acids. Germline V gene data show CDR1 as MNHEY and CDR2 as SVGAGI. With 5 bases clipped from V and 4 bases from J, the junction kept 3 bases outside the gene matches. The CDR3 DNA reads as TGTGCCAGCAGTCGGGACAGGGAAGGAAACACCATATATTTT. It codes for CASSRDREGNTIYF.

This chain uses TRBV19 with TRBJ1-1, with a weak D call TRBD1 (5 bases). Germline CDR1 is LNHDA and CDR2 is SQIVND (reference sequence). The CDR3 consists of 14 residues. Trimming removed 1 base from V and 4 bases from J, with 10 bases in between. The CDR3 loop is CASSIVYQGTEAFF. As DNA, the CDR3 is TGTGCCAGTAGTATAGTCTACCAGGGCACTGAAGCTTTCTTT.

The chain employs TRBV25-1 and TRBJ1-1; D gene ambiguous. Trimming left V 0 bases short and J 4 bases short, with 18 bases between. CDR1 MGHDK and CDR2 SYGVNS come from the germline V gene. The CDR3 loop spans 17 amino acids. In nucleotides, the CDR3 is TGTGCCAGCAGTGAATATAATTACCTTCGAGGGAGCACTGAAGCTTTCTTT. This translates into CASSEYNYLRGSTEAFF.

J is TRBJ1-2 and V is TRBV19; D gene ambiguous. CDR1 is LNHDA and CDR2 is SQIVND in the germline V gene (reference sequence). V lost 8 bases, J lost 5 bases, and 18 bases lay in between. CDR3 length: 14 amino acids. The CDR3 nucleotides are TGTGCCAGTGGGTCTGGCAGGCACATATATGGCTACACCTTC. Translated: CASGSGRHIYGYTF.

CDR3 amino acids: CASSPGGYQETQYF. Written as DNA, the CDR3 is TGTGCCAGCAGCCCAGGGGGTTACCAAGAGACCCAGTACTTC. J is TRBJ2-5 and V is TRBV9, with 7 bases matching TRBD1. The V and J ends lost 4 bases and 0 bases, in that order; junction bases with no gene match: 3. This CDR3 comprises 14 residues. Germline loops: CDR1 SGDLS, CDR2 YYNGEE.

The J gene is TRBJ1-1, the V gene TRBV2, with TRBD1 as a possible D gene (6 bases). Germline assignment: CDR1 SNHLY and CDR2 FYNNEI. The ends were cut back, 3 bases at V and 3 bases at J, with 23 bases in the middle. This CDR3 is 18 amino acids long. CDR3 in amino acids: CASSDRRQALGGDTEAFF. In DNA form, the CDR3 reads TGTGCCAGCAGTGACCGTCGACAGGCCCTCGGGGGGGACACTGAAGCTTTCTTT. The full variable domain, its missing parts supplied by reference TRBV2 and TRBJ1-1, is EPEVTQTPSHQVTQMGQEVILRCVPISNHLYFYWYRQILGQKVEFLVSFYNNEISEKSEIFDDQFSVERPDGSNFTLKIRSTKLEDSAMYFCASSDRRQALGGDTEAFFGQGTRLTVV.

The J gene is TRBJ1-2, the V gene TRBV5-1; 7 nucleotides align to TRBD1. The junction had 3 bases not matched to a gene; V was cut back by 4 bases and J by 6 bases. Germline V CDR1 and CDR2: SGHRS, YFSETQ. The CDR3 is 12 amino acids. The CDR3 coding sequence is TGCGCCAGCAGCGTTGACAGGGATGGCTACACCTTC. Amino acid sequence: CASSVDRDGYTF. Complete variable domain (other parts from reference TRBV5-1 and TRBJ1-2): KAGVTQTPRYLIKTRGQQVTLSCSPISGHRSVSWYQQTPGQGLQFLFEYFSETQRNKGNFPGRFSGRQFSNSRSEMNVSTLELGDSALYLCASSVDRDGYTFGSGTRLTVV.